This is a list of T cell receptor beta chains from one sample in a study of shared clonotypes between healthy human individuals. The protocol was immunoSEQ multiplex PCR, while the TCRdb copy is restricted to in-frame clones and leaves out a portion. The sample carries over a million clones, around 97% recorded once. Sequenced sample: naive CD4+ T cells sorted from blood. The receptors derive from a man aged 30 to 45 in good health. CDR3s include the opening cysteine and the closing phenylalanine or tryptophan. The D gene is left open where the match is weak. Expanded clones are given a class, and other clones once, few, many or no size at all.

18	TRBV7-2	TRBD2	TRBJ2-7	-	CASSPAGTSGRAFHEQYF	TGTGCCAGCAGCCCGGCCGGGACTAGCGGGAGGGCCTTCCACGAGCAGTACTTC
15	TRBV7-2	-	TRBJ2-7	-	CASREYSALSYEQYF	TGTGCCAGCAGGGAATATAGCGCCCTTTCCTACGAGCAGTACTTC
17	TRBV19	-	TRBJ2-4	-	CASSIGARGLAKNIQYF	TGTGCCAGTAGTATAGGTGCTCGGGGCCTAGCCAAAAACATTCAGTACTTC
16	TRBV7-2	TRBD1	TRBJ2-5	-	CASSLADRGGQETQYF	TGTGCCAGCAGCTTAGCGGACAGGGGGGGACAAGAGACCCAGTACTTC
10	TRBV20-1	-	TRBJ2-7	once	CSASRGWEYF	TGCAGTGCTAGTAGAGGGTGGGAGTACTTC
15	TRBV18	TRBD2	TRBJ2-7	-	CASSSKRGGSYEQYF	TGTGCCAGCTCATCAAAGCGGGGAGGGTCCTACGAGCAGTACTTC
15	TRBV21-1	-	TRBJ2-6	-	CASSKQGSGANVLTF	TGTGCCAGCAGCAAACAAGGGTCTGGGGCCAACGTCCTGACTTTC
17	TRBV4-2	-	TRBJ2-7	-	CASSQEGEGGSSYEQYF	TGTGCCAGCAGCCAAGAGGGAGAGGGGGGTTCCTCCTACGAGCAGTACTTC
12	TRBV5-5	-	TRBJ1-2	-	CASSLANYGYTF	TGTGCCAGCAGCTTGGCCAACTATGGCTACACCTTC
14	TRBV28	-	TRBJ1-3	-	CASSLRARGNTIYF	TGTGCCAGCAGCCTCAGGGCGCGCGGAAACACCATATATTTT
16	TRBV15	TRBD2	TRBJ2-1	-	CATSRPGLASDNEQFF	TGTGCCACCAGCAGGCCGGGACTAGCATCCGACAATGAGCAGTTCTTC
12	TRBV29-1	-	TRBJ2-7	-	CSVEKGAHEQYF	TGCAGCGTTGAAAAGGGTGCGCACGAGCAGTACTTC
13	TRBV29-1	-	TRBJ1-5	-	CSVIREANQPQHF	TGCAGCGTTATCAGGGAGGCCAATCAGCCCCAGCATTTT
15	TRBV30	TRBD2	TRBJ2-1	-	CAWRSRASGRNEQFF	TGTGCCTGGAGGAGCCGGGCTAGCGGGAGGAATGAGCAGTTCTTC
14	TRBV7-2	TRBD1	TRBJ2-7	-	CASSFDRAAYEQYF	TGTGCCAGCAGCTTTGACAGGGCCGCCTACGAGCAGTACTTC
14	TRBV2	-	TRBJ1-5	-	CASGQEVGNQPQHF	TGTGCCAGCGGTCAAGAGGTGGGCAATCAGCCCCAGCATTTT
13	TRBV5-1	-	TRBJ2-7	once	CASSTNFAYEQYF	TGCGCCAGCAGTACCAATTTCGCCTACGAGCAGTACTTC
12	TRBV11-3	-	TRBJ2-1	-	CASSLEANEQFF	TGTGCCAGCAGCTTAGAGGCCAATGAGCAGTTCTTC
15	TRBV27	-	TRBJ2-1	-	CASSFAPVRNNEQFF	TGTGCCAGCAGTTTTGCACCGGTCAGGAACAATGAGCAGTTCTTC
13	TRBV10-3	TRBD2	TRBJ2-1	-	CAGSGLADNEQFF	TGTGCCGGTAGTGGACTAGCGGACAATGAGCAGTTCTTC
14	TRBV28	TRBD1	TRBJ2-7	-	CASIPTGGSYEQYF	TGTGCCAGCATCCCTACAGGGGGCTCCTACGAGCAGTACTTC
12	TRBV5-4	-	TRBJ2-3	-	CASSWRTDTQYF	TGTGCCAGCAGCTGGAGGACAGATACGCAGTATTTT
17	TRBV27	TRBD1	TRBJ2-7	-	CASSLSGMWDSSYEQYF	TGTGCCAGCAGTTTATCGGGTATGTGGGACAGCAGCTACGAGCAGTACTTC
14	TRBV18	TRBD1	TRBJ2-7	once	CASSPKQGANEQYF	TGTGCCAGCTCACCAAAACAGGGGGCTAACGAGCAGTACTTC
16	TRBV5-4	TRBD2	TRBJ2-3	-	CASRNRTSAYTDTQYF	TGTGCCAGCAGAAATAGGACTAGCGCCTACACAGATACGCAGTATTTT
13	TRBV19	-	TRBJ2-1	-	CASSISRGAEQFF	TGTGCCAGTAGTATCAGCCGGGGGGCTGAGCAGTTCTTC
15	TRBV2	-	TRBJ2-7	-	CASSLGRTSSYEQYF	TGTGCCAGCAGCCTGGGAAGGACCAGCTCCTACGAGCAGTACTTC
14	TRBV6-1	-	TRBJ2-7	-	CASSELGWSYEQYF	TGTGCCAGCAGTGAATTGGGTTGGTCCTACGAGCAGTACTTC
16	TRBV5-1	-	TRBJ1-1	-	CASSTGGRIMNTEAFF	TGCGCCAGCAGCACGGGCGGACGGATTATGAACACTGAAGCTTTCTTT